One and the same sample provided the 28 T cell receptor beta chains below, sequenced in a study of cytomegalovirus exposure and HLA in healthy donors (dated by TCRdb to about 2017). Libraries were constructed by the immunoSEQ multiplex PCR assay. A mixture of 60 forward primers for TCR Vbeta segments and 13 reverse primers for TCR Jbeta segments was used in the multiplex PCR. The table was pulled from immuneACCESS by TCRdb, which kept in-frame rearrangements only. Such tables lose some clones; where checked, under half of the loss comes from unresolved V genes, and the rest has no known cause. The sample yields fewer than 140,000 clones; 60% to 75% were counted once. Of the sample, around 3% is held by the ten largest clones. The specimen sequenced was PBMCs. Receptors originate from a male donor in good health and CMV-seropositive.

The chain employs TRBV7-9 and TRBJ1-2; TRBD1 is a possible D gene (6 bases). V gave up 4 bases and J gave up 0 bases, with 24 bases separating them. The CDR3 extends over 19 amino acids. Germline values: CDR1 SEHNR, CDR2 FQNEAQ (reference sequence). The CDR3 region has the DNA TGTGCCAGCAGCTACCCGTTACTCGGGCAGGGGAGCTCTAACTATGGCTACACCTTC. This gives the protein CASSYPLLGQGSSNYGYTF.

The chain uses TRBV18 and TRBJ2-2; 12 bases match TRBD2. Unmatched junction bases numbered 4, after V lost 2 bases and J lost 0 bases. Germline CDR1 is KGHSH and CDR2 is LQKENI. This CDR3 contains 18 residues. CDR3 amino acids: CASSPLTSGGTNTGELFF. As DNA, the CDR3 is TGTGCCAGCTCACCATTAACTAGCGGGGGGACGAACACCGGGGAGCTGTTTTTT.

The chain is built from TRBV5-1 and TRBJ2-3; D might be TRBD1 (5 bases). The CDR3 is made up of 18 amino acids. Between the trimmed V and J ends, which lost 2 bases and 2 bases, there was a span of 21 bases. CDR1 and CDR2 (germline): SGHRS, YFSETQ. As DNA, the CDR3 is TGCGCCAGCAGCTTTAATCCAACGGTGCAGGGCTTCACAGATACGCAGTATTTT. This encodes CASSFNPTVQGFTDTQYF.

J is TRBJ2-1 and V is TRBV11-2, with TRBD2 matching over 11 bases. The V gene end was trimmed by 0 bases and the J gene end by 0 bases; junction bases not matched to a gene: 7. The CDR3 has 19 residues. The germline CDR1 and CDR2 sequences are SGHAT and FQNNGV. In DNA form, the CDR3 reads TGTGCCAGCAGCTTAGAGTTCGGACTAGCGGGCATCTCCTACAATGAGCAGTTCTTC. Translated: CASSLEFGLAGISYNEQFF.

V usage is TRBV5-1 and J usage is TRBJ2-3; 9 bases are a match to TRBD2. Germline V lookup: CDR1 SGHRS, CDR2 YFSETQ. The CDR3 runs to 20 residues. Germline trimming cut 3 bases from V and 0 bases from J; bases unmatched to any gene: 17. DNA of the CDR3: TGCGCCAGCAGCTACCTAGCGGGGAACTACCCTCCATCTAGCACAGATACGCAGTATTTT. Translation gives CASSYLAGNYPPSSTDTQYF.

This chain uses TRBV18 with TRBJ1-4, with TRBD1 as a possible D gene (5 bases). With 2 bases removed from V and 6 bases from J, the gap between germline ends came to 13 bases. This CDR3 is built from 15 residues. Germline V gene lookup returns CDR1 KGHSH and CDR2 LQKENI. CDR3 DNA: TGTGCCAGCTCACCAGAAAGACAGTCGTATGAAAAACTGTTTTTT. Its translation is CASSPERQSYEKLFF. Based on the CDR3 plus reference TRBV18 and TRBJ1-4, the full variable domain is NAGVMQNPRHLVRRRGQEARLRCSPMKGHSHVYWYRQLPEEGLKFMVYLQKENIIDESGMPKERFSAEFPKEGPSILRIQQVVRGDSAAYFCASSPERQSYEKLFFGSGTQLSVL.

The gene calls are TRBV5-1 and TRBJ2-2, with 10 positions matching TRBD1. Losses at the gene ends were 4 bases for V and 6 bases for J; bases not matched to a gene: 0. The germline V gene encodes CDR1 SGHRS and CDR2 YFSETQ. The CDR3 totals 13 residues. The CDR3 here is CASSGQGAGELFF. The CDR3, as DNA: TGCGCCAGCAGCGGACAGGGGGCCGGGGAGCTGTTTTTT.

The chain uses TRBV6-6 and TRBJ2-7; no clear D gene. This CDR3 has 15 amino acids. V was shortened by 0 bases and J by 0 bases, with 9 bases between the two germline ends. The V gene's germline CDR1 is MNHNY and CDR2 SVGAGI (reference sequence). CDR3 residues: CASSYSSPNSYEQYF. The CDR3 coding sequence is TGTGCCAGCAGTTACTCGAGCCCAAACTCCTACGAGCAGTACTTC.

The chain is built from TRBV7-2 and TRBJ2-7; 15 bases agree with TRBD2. With 4 bases clipped from V and 3 bases from J, the junction kept 4 bases outside the gene matches. CDR3 length: 16 amino acids. CDR1 and CDR2 (germline): SGHTA, FQGNSA. The chain's CDR3 is CASSSGLAGGLYEQYF. The CDR3 bases are TGTGCCAGCAGCTCGGGACTAGCGGGGGGCCTCTACGAGCAGTACTTC.

This clone was observed a handful of times. The chain uses TRBV5-6 and TRBJ2-7; 10 bases are a match to TRBD1. The CDR3 has 15 amino acids. V shed 0 bases, J shed 3 bases, and the junction held 3 bases outside the gene matches. The germline gives CDR1 SGHDT, CDR2 YYEEEE. The CDR3 is CASSLAWDRGYEQYF. For the CDR3, the DNA is TGTGCCAGCAGCTTGGCCTGGGACAGGGGCTACGAGCAGTACTTC.

This sequence joins TRBV30 and TRBJ2-7; TRBD1 aligns across 7 bases. The CDR3 spans 16 residues. The V segment lost 2 bases and the J segment 2 bases; nucleotides outside the gene matches: 12. Germline V gene data show CDR1 as GTSNPN and CDR2 as SVGIG (reference sequence). The CDR3 region is CAWSQTGTDLTYEQYF. The CDR3 DNA follows: TGTGCCTGGAGTCAGACCGGGACAGACCTAACCTACGAGCAGTACTTC. The full variable domain, its missing parts supplied by reference TRBV30 and TRBJ2-7, is SQTIHQWPATLVQPVGSPLSLECTVEGTSNPNLYWYRQAAGRGLQLLFYSVGIGQISSEVPQNLSASRPQDRQFILSSKKLLLSDSGFYLCAWSQTGTDLTYEQYFGPGTRLTVT.

A few counts support this clone. The V call is TRBV2, the J call TRBJ1-5; D unresolved. CDR3 size: 15 residues. V lost 2 bases, J lost 1 base, and 9 bases lay in between. CDR1 is SNHLY and CDR2 is FYNNEI in the germline V gene. The CDR3 DNA follows: TGTGCCAGCAGTGAAAGTGCGGCGAGCAATCAGCCCCAGCATTTT. Its protein is CASSESAASNQPQHF.

The chain joins TRBV27 to TRBJ2-1; 8 nucleotides match TRBD1. CDR1 MNHEY and CDR2 SMNVEV come from the germline V gene (reference sequence). The CDR3 sequence is 17 residues long. V gave up 5 bases and J gave up 8 bases; unmatched junction bases: 17. CDR3 nucleotides: TGTGCCAGCAGTCCAACCAAGCGGCGACTACAGGGGGATGAGCAGTTCTTC. Amino acid sequence: CASSPTKRRLQGDEQFF.

The V and J genes are TRBV27 and TRBJ1-1; 9 bases map to TRBD1. The CDR3 length is 15 residues. The junction had 3 bases not matched to a gene; V was cut back by 4 bases and J by 0 bases. Germline CDR1 and CDR2: MNHEY and SMNVEV (reference sequence). CDR3 in amino acids: CASSSGQGMNTEAFF. Here the CDR3 DNA reads TGTGCCAGCAGTTCTGGACAGGGGATGAACACTGAAGCTTTCTTT.

The chain employs TRBV28 and TRBJ1-2, with D perhaps TRBD1 (6 bases). The V gene's germline CDR1 is MDHEN and CDR2 SYDVKM. CDR3 length equals 15 residues. Trimming took 1 base from V and 8 from J, leaving 17 bases between them. The CDR3 region is CASSLSTRPTGGYTF. The DNA for the CDR3 is TGTGCCAGCAGTTTATCTACACGGCCGACAGGCGGCTACACCTTC.

This clone was counted once. The chain uses TRBV29-1 and TRBJ1-2; 10 bases agree with TRBD1. V lost 5 bases, J lost 3 bases, and 9 bases stayed unmatched. Per germline, CDR1 SQVTM and CDR2 ANQGSEA. This CDR3 has 15 residues. As DNA, the CDR3 is TGCAGCGTTTCTACTTTCGGGACAGGGGACTATGGCTACACCTTC. It yields the protein CSVSTFGTGDYGYTF.

The chain recombines TRBV4-1 with TRBJ2-4, with TRBD1 identical over 11 bases. CDR1 and CDR2 (germline): MGHRA, YSYEKL. The V gene end was trimmed by 4 bases and the J gene end by 6 bases; junction bases not matched to a gene: 8. The CDR3 is 16 amino acids. The CDR3 sequence is CASSPTTDRGLNIQYF. The CDR3 nucleotides read TGCGCCAGCAGCCCAACGACGGACAGGGGGCTAAACATTCAGTACTTC.

The chain couples TRBV6-1 to TRBJ1-4; D unresolved. Germline loops: CDR1 MNHNS, CDR2 SASEGT. V gave up 6 bases and J gave up 8 bases, with 16 bases separating them. The CDR3 sequence is 14 residues long. CDR3 DNA: TGTGCCAGCAGATACGACTCAGAGAGGGAAAAACTGTTTTTT. This translates into CASRYDSEREKLFF.

This rearrangement joins TRBV29-1 to TRBJ2-3; no clear D. V was trimmed by 5 bases and J by 1 base, leaving 16 bases between them. This CDR3 is 15 amino acids long. Germline V gives CDR1 SQVTM, CDR2 ANQGSEA. CDR3 DNA sequence: TGCAGCGTTAACCCTGGCTCCTCGCGCACAGATACGCAGTATTTT. Its protein product is CSVNPGSSRTDTQYF.

The chain links TRBV28 to TRBJ1-1; the D gene is possibly TRBD1 (6 bases). In germline, CDR1 is MDHEN, CDR2 SYDVKM. The CDR3 covers 14 residues. The germline V and J ends were trimmed by 8 bases and 8 bases, with 21 bases remaining between them. The CDR3: CASSLEEDSWEAFF. The CDR3 coding sequence is TGTGCCAGCTCTCTTGAGGAGGACAGTTGGGAAGCTTTCTTT.

This clone was counted between two and nine times. The CDR3 DNA reads as TGTGCCAGCAGCCACGACAGGGGTCAGCCCCAGCATTTT. Translated, it gives CASSHDRGQPQHF. The chain combines TRBV7-8 with TRBJ1-5; 8 bases are a match to TRBD1. Germline CDR1 is SGHVS and CDR2 is FQNEAQ. CDR3 length: 13 residues. Unmatched junction bases numbered 3, after V lost 5 bases and J lost 6 bases.

V gene TRBV2 combines with J gene TRBJ1-5, with D uncertain. Trimming took off 2 bases at V and 0 bases at J, with 2 bases between the two ends. Germline V gene data show CDR1 as SNHLY and CDR2 as FYNNEI. The CDR3 is 13 residues long. The chain's CDR3 is CASSEYSNQPQHF. In nucleotides, the CDR3 is TGTGCCAGCAGTGAATATAGCAATCAGCCCCAGCATTTT.

This clone was observed a few times. The chain employs TRBV20-1 and TRBJ1-1; D is possibly TRBD1 (5 bases). Trimming shortened V by 5 bases and J by 8 bases, and 12 bases separated the two germline ends. The CDR3 totals 11 residues. CDR1 is DFQATT and CDR2 is SNEGSKA in the germline V gene (reference sequence). The CDR3 DNA reads TGCAGTGCTTCGGGGGAGTGGGAAGCTTTCTTT. Translating gives CSASGEWEAFF.

The CDR3 spells CASSSPGQLDYEQYF. CDR3 bases: TGTGCCAGCAGTTCCCCGGGACAGCTTGACTACGAGCAGTACTTC. The V gene is TRBV11-1, the J gene TRBJ2-7; 7 bases fit TRBD1. Trimming at V came to 6 bases and at J to 3 bases, leaving 11 bases not matched to a gene. Per germline, CDR1 SGHAT and CDR2 FQDESV (reference sequence). The CDR3 is made up of 15 amino acids. Full variable domain (outside the CDR3, taken from reference TRBV11-1 and TRBJ2-7): EAEVAQSPRYKITEKSQAVAFWCDPISGHATLYWYRQILGQGPELLVQFQDESVVDDSQLPKDRFSAERLKGVDSTLKIQPAELGDSAMYLCASSSPGQLDYEQYFGPGTRLTVT.

The chain recombines TRBV7-3 with TRBJ2-3, with D hard to call. The CDR3 has 14 residues. Germline V gene sequence: CDR1 SGHTA, CDR2 FQGTGA. V lost 6 bases and J 2 bases, leaving 12 bases between the germline ends. The DNA for the CDR3 is TGTGCCAGCAGAAAGACTGGATACACAGATACGCAGTATTTT. Its protein product is CASRKTGYTDTQYF.

This CDR3 reads CASGLGDNYEQYF. The CDR3 DNA is TGTGCTAGTGGTTTGGGAGACAACTACGAGCAGTACTTC. The rearrangement uses TRBV12-5 and TRBJ2-7; no definite D call. Germline CDR1 and CDR2: LGHNT and FRNRAP. The CDR3 runs to 13 residues. Trimming removed 1 base from V and 3 bases from J, with 7 bases in between.

The gene calls are TRBV10-3 and TRBJ2-7; D is perhaps TRBD1 (6 bases). CDR1 and CDR2 (germline): ENHRY, SYGVKD. This CDR3 is built from 16 residues. Trimming removed 4 bases from V and 0 bases from J, with 16 bases in between. The CDR3, as DNA: TGTGCCATCAGTGGTGGGACACGCGGTAACTCCTACGAGCAGTACTTC. Protein: CAISGGTRGNSYEQYF.

The chain combines TRBV7-2 with TRBJ2-7; 9 bases are shared with TRBD1. Germline trimming cut 5 bases from V and 4 bases from J; bases unmatched to any gene: 6. Germline-derived CDR1 and CDR2 are SGHTA and FQGNSA. The CDR3 length is 14 residues. In DNA form, the CDR3 reads TGTGCCAGCAGCGTTTCACAGGGGGCGTACGAGCAGTACTTC. It specifies CASSVSQGAYEQYF.